This T cell receptor (beta chain) was sequenced during a study of cytomegalovirus exposure and HLA in healthy donors. The V segment lost 6 bases and the J segment 7 bases; nucleotides outside the gene matches: 9. The CDR3 has 14 amino acids. Germline V gene lookup returns CDR1 WNHNN and CDR2 SYGVQD (reference sequence). General study results and limits: Researchers left out some V segments, among them TRBV6-2 and TRBV6-3, as indistinguishable. Common viral pathogens seemed, in a later analysis, to connect with several of the most significant clusters.

60 Vbeta and 13 Jbeta primers were used in PCR. This table comes from immunoSEQ multiplex PCR, and its TCRdb copy is limited to in-frame clones, with some not included. The repertoire table contains 130,000 or so clones. Concerning this clone itself: Its antigen remains unidentified.

This sequence was found in a young woman in good health and CMV-seronegative. The source material was PBMCs. The chain uses TRBV10-1 and TRBJ2-1; TRBD2 matches at 7 bases. CDR3 bases: TGCGCCAGCAGCTCCGGGACTACCTTTAATGAGCAGTTCTTC. Protein sequence: CASSSGTTFNEQFF.